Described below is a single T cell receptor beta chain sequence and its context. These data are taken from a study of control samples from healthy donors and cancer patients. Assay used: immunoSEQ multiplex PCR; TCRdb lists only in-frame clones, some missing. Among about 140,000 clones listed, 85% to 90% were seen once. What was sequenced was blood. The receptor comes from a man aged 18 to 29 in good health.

CDR3 protein: CASSVGSNTEAFF. CDR3 DNA: TGTGCCAGCAGTGTAGGATCGAACACTGAAGCTTTCTTT. The gene calls are TRBV12-3 or TRBV12-4 and TRBJ1-1; unclear D gene. There are 13 residues in the CDR3. V dropped 5 bases and J dropped 1 base, with 8 bases sitting between them.